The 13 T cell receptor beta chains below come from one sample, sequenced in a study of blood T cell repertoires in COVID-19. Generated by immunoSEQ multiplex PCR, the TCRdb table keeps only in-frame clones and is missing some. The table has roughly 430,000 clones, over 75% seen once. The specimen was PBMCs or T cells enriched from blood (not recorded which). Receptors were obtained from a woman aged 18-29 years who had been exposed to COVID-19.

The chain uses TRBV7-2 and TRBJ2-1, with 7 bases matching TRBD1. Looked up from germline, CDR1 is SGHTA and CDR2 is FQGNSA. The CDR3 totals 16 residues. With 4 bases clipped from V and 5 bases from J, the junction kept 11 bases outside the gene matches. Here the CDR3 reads CASSSWTGVMNNEQFF. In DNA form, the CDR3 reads TGTGCCAGCAGCTCCTGGACAGGTGTCATGAACAATGAGCAGTTCTTC.

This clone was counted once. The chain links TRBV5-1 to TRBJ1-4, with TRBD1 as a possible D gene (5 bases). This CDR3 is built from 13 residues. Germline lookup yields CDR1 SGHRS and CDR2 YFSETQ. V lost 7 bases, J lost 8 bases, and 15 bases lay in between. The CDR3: CASAEGLFEKLFF. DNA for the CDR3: TGCGCCAGCGCGGAGGGACTATTCGAAAAACTGTTTTTT.

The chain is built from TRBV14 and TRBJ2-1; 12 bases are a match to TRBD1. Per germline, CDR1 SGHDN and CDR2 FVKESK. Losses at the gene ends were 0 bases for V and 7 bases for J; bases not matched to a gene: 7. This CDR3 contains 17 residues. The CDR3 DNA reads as TGTGCCAGCAGCCAAGATAAGGGACAGGGGGCGCATAATGAGCAGTTCTTC. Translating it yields CASSQDKGQGAHNEQFF. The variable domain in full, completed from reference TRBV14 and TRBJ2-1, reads EAGVTQFPSHSVIEKGQTVTLRCDPISGHDNLYWYRRVMGKEIKFLLHFVKESKQDESGMPNNRFLAERTGGTYSTLKVQPAELEDSGVYFCASSQDKGQGAHNEQFFGPGTRLTVL.

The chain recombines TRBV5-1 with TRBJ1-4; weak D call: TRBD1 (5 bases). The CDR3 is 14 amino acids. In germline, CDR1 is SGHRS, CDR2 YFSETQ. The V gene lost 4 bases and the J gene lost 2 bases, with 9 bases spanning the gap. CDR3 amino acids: CASSEGLTNEKLFF. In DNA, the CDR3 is TGCGCCAGCAGCGAGGGACTGACTAATGAAAAACTGTTTTTT.

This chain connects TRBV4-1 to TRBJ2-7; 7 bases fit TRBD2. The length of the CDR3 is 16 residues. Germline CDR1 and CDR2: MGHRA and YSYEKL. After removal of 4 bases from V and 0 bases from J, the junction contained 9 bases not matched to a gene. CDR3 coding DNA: TGCGCCAGCAGCCCCCGAAGCTCTAGCGGCTCCTACGAGCAGTACTTC. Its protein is CASSPRSSSGSYEQYF.

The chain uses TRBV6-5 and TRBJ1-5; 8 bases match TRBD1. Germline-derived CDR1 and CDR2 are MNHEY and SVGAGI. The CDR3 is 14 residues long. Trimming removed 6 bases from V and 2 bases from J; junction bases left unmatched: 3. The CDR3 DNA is TGTGCCAGCAGGAAGGACAGGGGCAATCAGCCCCAGCATTTT. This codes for CASRKDRGNQPQHF.

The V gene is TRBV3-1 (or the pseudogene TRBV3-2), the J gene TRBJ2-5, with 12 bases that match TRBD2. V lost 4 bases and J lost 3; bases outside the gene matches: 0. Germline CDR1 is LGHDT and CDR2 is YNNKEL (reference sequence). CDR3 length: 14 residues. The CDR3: CASSRLAGEETQYF. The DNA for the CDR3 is TGTGCCAGCAGCCGACTAGCGGGAGAAGAGACCCAGTACTTC.

The CDR3 DNA sequence: TGTGCCAGCAGCTTAAGGGGGAATCAGCCCCAGCATTTT. It is translated as CASSLRGNQPQHF. The chain employs TRBV7-2 and TRBJ1-5, with D possibly matching TRBD1 (6 bases). Germline CDR1 SGHTA, CDR2 FQGNSA. The CDR3 is made up of 13 amino acids. The V end was cut by 2 bases, the J end by 4 bases, with 6 bases between.

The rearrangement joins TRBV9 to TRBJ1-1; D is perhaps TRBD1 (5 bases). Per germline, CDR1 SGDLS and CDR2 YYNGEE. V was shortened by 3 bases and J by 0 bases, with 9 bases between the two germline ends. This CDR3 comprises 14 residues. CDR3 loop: CASSGGPLNTEAFF. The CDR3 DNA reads TGTGCCAGCAGCGGGGGCCCCTTGAACACTGAAGCTTTCTTT.

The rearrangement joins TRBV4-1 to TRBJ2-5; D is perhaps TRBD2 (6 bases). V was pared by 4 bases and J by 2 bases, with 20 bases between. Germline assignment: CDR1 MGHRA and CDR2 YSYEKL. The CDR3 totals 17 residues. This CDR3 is CASSPTPGDWGQETQYF. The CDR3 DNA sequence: TGCGCCAGCAGCCCTACCCCCGGGGACTGGGGGCAAGAGACCCAGTACTTC.

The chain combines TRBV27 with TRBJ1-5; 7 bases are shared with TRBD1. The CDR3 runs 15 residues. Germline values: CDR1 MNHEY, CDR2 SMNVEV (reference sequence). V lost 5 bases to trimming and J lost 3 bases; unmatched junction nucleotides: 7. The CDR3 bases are TGTGCCAGCAGTCTTAAAACAGGGGCCAATCAGCCCCAGCATTTT. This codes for CASSLKTGANQPQHF.

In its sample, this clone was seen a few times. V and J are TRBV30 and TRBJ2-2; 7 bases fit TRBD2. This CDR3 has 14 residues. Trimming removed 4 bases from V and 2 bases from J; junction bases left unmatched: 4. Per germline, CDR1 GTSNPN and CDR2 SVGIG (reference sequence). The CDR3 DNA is TGTGCCTGGACTAAGGGACTAAACACCGGGGAGCTGTTTTTT. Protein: CAWTKGLNTGELFF.

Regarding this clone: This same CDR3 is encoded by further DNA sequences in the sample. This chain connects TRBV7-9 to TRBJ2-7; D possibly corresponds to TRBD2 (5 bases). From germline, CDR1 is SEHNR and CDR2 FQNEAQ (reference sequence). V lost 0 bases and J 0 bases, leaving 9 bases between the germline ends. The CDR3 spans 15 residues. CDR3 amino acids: CASSLAGGSSYEQYF. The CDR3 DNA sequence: TGTGCCAGCAGCTTAGCGGGCGGGTCCTCCTACGAGCAGTACTTC.